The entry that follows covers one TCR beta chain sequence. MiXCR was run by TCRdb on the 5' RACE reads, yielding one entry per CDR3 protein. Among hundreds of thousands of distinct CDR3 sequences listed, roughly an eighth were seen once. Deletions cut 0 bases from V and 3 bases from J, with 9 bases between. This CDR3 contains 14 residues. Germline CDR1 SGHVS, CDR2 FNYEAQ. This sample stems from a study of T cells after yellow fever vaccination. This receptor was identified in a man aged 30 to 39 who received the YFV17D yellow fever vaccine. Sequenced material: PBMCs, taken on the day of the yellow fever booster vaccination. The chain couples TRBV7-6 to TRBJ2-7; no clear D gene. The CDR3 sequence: CASSLAPDDYEQYF. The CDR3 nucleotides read TGTGCCAGCAGCTTAGCCCCCGACGACTACGAGCAGTACTTC.